These 13 T cell receptor beta chains originate from one sample sequenced in a study of T cell changes during pregnancy in multiple sclerosis. The repertoire was sequenced with immunoSEQ multiplex PCR; TCRdb's copy has only in-frame clones and lacks some. There are approximately 70,000 clones in the sample; roughly 90% occur only once, and roughly 0.9% lies in the top ten. The sequenced sample was peripheral blood, obtained in the first trimester of pregnancy. These receptor sequences come from a female donor in good health, enrolled as a control in a pregnancy study.

The chain joins TRBV7-9 to TRBJ2-2, with a possible D match to TRBD1 (5 bases). Deletions cut 2 bases from V and 1 base from J, with 8 bases between. The CDR3 consists of 15 residues. Germline lookup yields CDR1 SEHNR and CDR2 FQNEAQ (reference sequence). The CDR3, as DNA: TGTGCCAGCAGCTTAAGGCAGGGGAACACCGGGGAGCTGTTTTTT. Translation gives CASSLRQGNTGELFF.

This chain uses TRBV5-1 with TRBJ2-3; TRBD2 matches at 7 bases. Trimming at V came to 0 bases and at J to 9 bases, leaving 13 bases not matched to a gene. From germline, CDR1 is SGHRS and CDR2 YFSETQ. The CDR3 contains 16 residues. The CDR3: CASSLEGPGGFDTQYF. In DNA, the CDR3 is TGCGCCAGCAGCTTGGAGGGTCCGGGGGGATTTGACACGCAGTATTTT.

The table lists this clone with a few counts. CDR3 residues: CASTSDRNYGYTF. The CDR3 nucleotides read TGTGCCAGCACCTCGGACAGAAACTATGGCTACACCTTC. The chain links TRBV7-2 to TRBJ1-2; D is perhaps TRBD1 (6 bases). Germline values: CDR1 SGHTA, CDR2 FQGNSA. The CDR3 is 13 residues long. V was pared by 7 bases and J by 2 bases, with 11 bases between.

The chain uses TRBV30 and TRBJ2-5; 9 bases line up with TRBD2. In germline, CDR1 is GTSNPN, CDR2 SVGIG (reference sequence). This CDR3 has 13 amino acids. V was pared by 3 bases and J by 7 bases, with 6 bases of the junction left unmatched. The CDR3 DNA reads as TGTGCCTGGAGGACTAGCGGTCCGGGGACCCAGTACTTC. Translating it yields CAWRTSGPGTQYF.

The J gene is TRBJ1-5, the V gene TRBV6-1, with TRBD1 identical over 8 bases. With V trimmed by 7 bases and J by 6 bases, 8 bases remained unmatched. The CDR3 contains 14 residues. CDR1 is MNHNS and CDR2 is SASEGT in the germline V gene. The CDR3 DNA follows: TGTGCCAGCACCGGAGACAGGGGCAGTCAGCCCCAGCATTTT. Protein sequence: CASTGDRGSQPQHF.

V usage is TRBV4-1 and J usage is TRBJ1-1; possible D gene TRBD1, 5 bases. CDR3 length equals 15 residues. Germline V gene data show CDR1 as MGHRA and CDR2 as YSYEKL. Trimming removed 4 bases from V and 5 bases from J, with 17 bases in between. The CDR3 loop is CASSPIWGEETEAFF. CDR3 DNA: TGCGCCAGCAGCCCGATATGGGGGGAGGAGACTGAAGCTTTCTTT.

V usage is TRBV25-1 and J usage is TRBJ2-1, with unresolved D. With 5 bases removed from V and 10 bases from J, the gap between germline ends came to 6 bases. CDR3 size: 10 residues. Per the germline V gene, CDR1 is MGHDK and CDR2 is SYGVNS. CDR3 loop: CASSRGEQFF. The CDR3 coding sequence is TGTGCCAGCAGTCGAGGAGAGCAGTTCTTC.

This clone was seen a few times. The chain employs TRBV28 and TRBJ1-2, with D unresolved. The CDR3 has 14 residues. Trimming removed 6 bases at V and 4 bases at J, with 15 bases between. CDR1 is MDHEN, CDR2 SYDVKM, per germline. The CDR3 protein is CASSREGDLYGYTF. As DNA, the CDR3 is TGTGCCAGCAGCCGGGAGGGAGATCTCTATGGCTACACCTTC.

The rearrangement joins TRBV27 to TRBJ2-6; 8 bases agree with TRBD2. CDR1 and CDR2 (germline): MNHEY, SMNVEV (reference sequence). With 5 bases clipped from V and 7 bases from J, the junction kept 13 bases outside the gene matches. The CDR3 has 17 residues. CDR3 sequence (DNA): TGTGCCAGCAGTCTCCGCCGGGAGGGGACGGAAGCCAACGTCCTGACTTTC. Protein product: CASSLRREGTEANVLTF.

This chain connects TRBV28 to TRBJ1-5; D gene uncertain. Trimming took 4 bases from V and 0 from J, leaving 7 bases between them. CDR1 is MDHEN and CDR2 is SYDVKM in the germline V gene. The CDR3 extends over 14 amino acids. This CDR3 reads CASSSPLSNQPQHF. CDR3 nucleotides: TGTGCCAGCAGTTCTCCCCTTAGCAATCAGCCCCAGCATTTT.

This chain uses TRBV16 with TRBJ2-7, with D possibly matching TRBD1 (5 bases). CDR3 length: 14 residues. The V gene lost 1 base and the J gene lost 9 bases, with 16 bases spanning the gap. Germline lookup yields CDR1 KGHSY and CDR2 FQNENV. In DNA form, the CDR3 reads TGTGCCAGCAGCCAATTTGAAAGGGGTCGAGGGCAGTACTTC. It specifies CASSQFERGRGQYF.

This clone was recorded only once. The V gene is TRBV7-2, the J gene TRBJ1-1, with 12 nucleotides matching TRBD1. The ends lost 7 bases at V and 2 bases at J; junction bases unmatched: 5. This CDR3 contains 15 residues. Germline-derived CDR1 and CDR2 are SGHTA and FQGNSA. CDR3 sequence reads: CASIRDRGHNTEAFF. The CDR3 DNA reads TGTGCCAGCATCCGGGACAGGGGGCACAACACTGAAGCTTTCTTT.

The chain combines TRBV5-1 with TRBJ1-3, with 9 bases that match TRBD1. After removal of 4 bases from V and 2 bases from J, the junction contained 4 bases not matched to a gene. Looked up from germline, CDR1 is SGHRS and CDR2 is YFSETQ. The CDR3 totals 15 residues. CDR3 sequence: CASSPDRGPGNTIYF. CDR3 nucleotides: TGCGCCAGCAGCCCGGACAGGGGCCCTGGAAACACCATATATTTT.